These 14 T cell receptor beta chains share one sample of origin, sequenced in a study of T-cell reconstitution after alpha-beta-depleted transplantation in children. The TCRbeta library incorporated unique molecular identifiers. TCRdb re-derived calls from the PCR reads in MiXCR, one entry per CDR3 protein. The table has roughly 670,000 distinct CDR3 sequences, 13% seen once. The sequenced sample was PBMCs, obtained before TCRalphabeta/CD19-depleted stem cell transplant. The receptors stem from a girl between 2 and 10 years old with congenital amegakaryocytic thrombocytopenia, due to receive a stem cell transplant.

This sequence joins TRBV20-1 and TRBJ2-5; 7 bases are shared with TRBD1. The CDR3 has 15 amino acids. CDR1 is DFQATT and CDR2 is SNEGSKA in the germline V gene (reference sequence). Unmatched junction bases numbered 16, after V lost 6 bases and J lost 6 bases. CDR3 amino acids: CSAPPRQGSSKTQYF. In nucleotides, the CDR3 is TGCAGTGCCCCTCCAAGACAGGGTTCGTCGAAGACCCAGTACTTC.

The chain is built from TRBV4-1 and TRBJ2-7, with 10 bases matching TRBD2. The trim removed 1 base at V and 5 bases at J, leaving 11 bases unmatched. CDR3 size: 17 residues. The germline gives CDR1 MGHRA, CDR2 YSYEKL. The DNA for the CDR3 is TGCGCCAGCAGCCAAGTCAATCTGGGACTAGCGACAGACGAGCAGTACTTC. Its protein product is CASSQVNLGLATDEQYF.

The genes are TRBV5-1 and TRBJ2-2, with D maybe TRBD2 (6 bases). V lost 4 bases and J 2 bases, leaving 15 bases between the germline ends. CDR1 and CDR2 (germline): SGHRS, YFSETQ. The CDR3 has 16 amino acids. The CDR3 region is CASSVGGTVNTGELFF. CDR3 in DNA: TGCGCCAGCAGCGTCGGGGGAACCGTAAACACCGGGGAGCTGTTTTTT.

The CDR3 loop is CASSFGDPSYNEQFF. CDR3 sequence (DNA): TGTGCCAGCAGTTTCGGGGACCCCTCCTACAATGAGCAGTTCTTC. V and J are TRBV27 and TRBJ2-1; D tentatively reads TRBD1 or TRBD2 (5 bases each). Per the germline V gene, CDR1 is MNHEY and CDR2 is SMNVEV (reference sequence). This CDR3 has 15 amino acids. V lost 3 bases, J lost 0 bases, and 9 bases lay in between.

This clonotype was observed a handful of times. V is TRBV5-1 and J is TRBJ2-2, with 10 bases lining up with TRBD2. The germline CDR1 and CDR2 sequences are SGHRS and YFSETQ. The CDR3 runs to 17 residues. V trimming: 0 bases; J trimming: 3 bases; junction bases outside the gene matches: 5. The CDR3 spells CASSLVSGRTHTGELFF. The CDR3 nucleotides are TGCGCCAGCAGCTTGGTTAGCGGGAGGACCCACACCGGGGAGCTGTTTTTT. Full variable domain (outside the CDR3, taken from reference TRBV5-1 and TRBJ2-2): KAGVTQTPRYLIKTRGQQVTLSCSPISGHRSVSWYQQTPGQGLQFLFEYFSETQRNKGNFPGRFSGRQFSNSRSEMNVSTLELGDSALYLCASSLVSGRTHTGELFFGEGSRLTVL.

This clonotype was seen a handful of times. The chain couples TRBV5-1 to TRBJ2-7, with TRBD2 matching 8 bases. The V and J ends lost 3 bases and 1 base, in that order; junction bases with no gene match: 9. Germline assignment: CDR1 SGHRS and CDR2 YFSETQ. This CDR3 region has 16 residues. CDR3 coding DNA: TGCGCCAGCAGCTCAGGGGAGCGGGAGCCGTCCTACGAGCAGTACTTC. Translation gives CASSSGEREPSYEQYF.

Details on this clonotype: Mismatch with germline at one junction end may stem from a read error. As DNA, the CDR3 is TGCGCCAGCAGCTTGGGGGGGACCAACACCGGGGAGCTGTCTTTT. This sequence encodes CASSLGGTNTGELSF. V usage is TRBV5-1 and J usage is TRBJ2-2, with D perhaps TRBD1 or TRBD2 (5 bases each). Germline loops: CDR1 SGHRS, CDR2 YFSETQ. This CDR3 region has 15 residues.

This clonotype has a count of ten or more. The chain joins TRBV20-1 to TRBJ2-6; D is unresolved. V was trimmed by 5 bases and J by 1 base, leaving 9 bases between them. Per the germline V gene, CDR1 is DFQATT and CDR2 is SNEGSKA (reference sequence). The CDR3 is 14 amino acids. The CDR3 here is CSAYTASGANVLTF. The CDR3 DNA sequence: TGCAGTGCTTATACAGCTTCTGGGGCCAACGTCCTGACTTTC.

This clonotype turned up a few times. V gene TRBV20-1 combines with J gene TRBJ2-7, with 7 bases that match TRBD1. The CDR3 totals 15 residues. Germline values: CDR1 DFQATT, CDR2 SNEGSKA (reference sequence). The trim removed 1 base at V and 2 bases at J, leaving 8 bases unmatched. CDR3 DNA: TGCAGTGCTAGAGCGTGGGACAGAGAGACCTACGAGCAGTACTTC. It yields the protein CSARAWDRETYEQYF.

This clonotype was recorded at least ten times. This chain links TRBV7-8 with TRBJ2-5, with no clear D. The CDR3 loop spans 12 amino acids. The germline V and J ends were trimmed by 1 base and 7 bases, with 7 bases remaining between them. Germline CDR1 reads SGHVS; CDR2 reads FQNEAQ. CDR3 bases: TGTGCCAGCAGCTTAGGGCCTGGGACCCAGTACTTC. Translating gives CASSLGPGTQYF.

The J gene is TRBJ2-5, the V gene TRBV7-9, with D possibly TRBD2 on 6 matching bases. V was trimmed by 2 bases and J by 5 bases, leaving 12 bases between them. Germline CDR1 and CDR2: SEHNR and FQNEAQ (reference sequence). The CDR3 consists of 14 residues. This CDR3 reads CASSLRAGGETQYF. For the CDR3, the DNA is TGTGCCAGCAGCTTACGGGCCGGGGGTGAGACCCAGTACTTC.

This clonotype was seen repeatedly, ten times or more. The CDR3 DNA sequence: TGTGCCAGCAGTTTCGACTTCTACTCCTACGAGCAGTACTTC. Its translation is CASSFDFYSYEQYF. The V call is TRBV27, the J call TRBJ2-7; D ambiguous. This CDR3 comprises 14 residues. Deletions cut 3 bases from V and 0 bases from J, with 9 bases between. The V gene's germline CDR1 is MNHEY and CDR2 SMNVEV (reference sequence).

This clonotype was detected ten times or more. V and J are TRBV29-1 and TRBJ2-1; 15 nucleotides match TRBD2. The germline CDR1 and CDR2 sequences are SQVTM and ANQGSEA. The CDR3 sequence is 17 residues long. Unmatched junction bases numbered 3, after V lost 3 bases and J lost 0 bases. CDR3 in amino acids: CSVEGLAGGYSYNEQFF. The CDR3 nucleotides are TGCAGCGTTGAGGGACTAGCGGGAGGTTACTCCTACAATGAGCAGTTCTTC.

Many counts were recorded for this clonotype. The CDR3 reads CASSRAVPQETQYF. The CDR3, as DNA: TGTGCCAGCAGCCGGGCGGTGCCTCAAGAGACCCAGTACTTC. The chain uses TRBV5-5 and TRBJ2-5, with no clear D. The CDR3 runs to 14 residues. Per germline, CDR1 SGHKS and CDR2 YYEKEE (reference sequence). V shed 4 bases and J shed 2 bases, with 12 bases lying between them.